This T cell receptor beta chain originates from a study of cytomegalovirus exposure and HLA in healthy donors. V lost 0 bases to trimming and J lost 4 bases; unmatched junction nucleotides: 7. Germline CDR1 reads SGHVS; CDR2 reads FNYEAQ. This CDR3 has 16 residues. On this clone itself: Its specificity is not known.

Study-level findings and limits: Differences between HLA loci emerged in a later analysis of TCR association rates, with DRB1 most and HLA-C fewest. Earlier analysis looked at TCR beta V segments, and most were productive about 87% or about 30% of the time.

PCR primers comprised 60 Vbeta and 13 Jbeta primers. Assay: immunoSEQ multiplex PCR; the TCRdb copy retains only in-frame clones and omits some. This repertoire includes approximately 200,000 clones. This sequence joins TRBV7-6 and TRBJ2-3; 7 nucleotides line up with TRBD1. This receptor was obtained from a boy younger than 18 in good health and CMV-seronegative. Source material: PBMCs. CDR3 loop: CASSLATGAGADTQYF. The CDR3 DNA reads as TGTGCCAGCAGCTTAGCAACAGGGGCGGGCGCAGATACGCAGTATTTT.